This paragraph covers one TCR beta chain sequence. The conserved phenylalanine or tryptophan normally closing the CDR3 is absent here, so this likely arose from a read error. No DNA is shown, since the ends of the CDR3 on it are uncertain; the CDR3 is the one TCRdb lists. This record comes from a study of CD4 and CD8 cells across lung adenocarcinoma regions. The patients had localized lung adenocarcinoma, a non-small cell subtype. The CDR3 is 15 residues long, counting both termini. Germline V gene lookup returns CDR1 MNHEY and CDR2 SVGAGI. TCRdb ran MiXCR on the PCR reads and lists one entry per CDR3 protein. The profile shows about 5,500 distinct CDR3 sequences, roughly 45% of them singletons.

What was sequenced was CD8+ T cells from the margin of a lung tumor. V usage is TRBV6-5 and J usage is TRBJ2-1; the table assigns TRBD2, which was not confirmed against the DNA. The TCR comes from a male donor with lung adenocarcinoma. The CD4 and CD8 labels of this study may be unreliable. CDR3 protein: CASSYSVEGGYTFGS.